This passage covers 10 T cell receptor beta chains from one sample sequenced in a study of T-cell reconstitution after alpha-beta-depleted transplantation in children. The authors prepared the TCRbeta library with unique molecular identifiers. A single record per CDR3 protein comes from TCRdb applying MiXCR to the PCR reads. The sample records 350,000 to 500,000 distinct CDR3 sequences, about 40% being singletons. Source: PBMCs, taken before TCRalphabeta/CD19-depleted stem cell transplant. The source is a girl aged 2-10 years with aplastic anemia, due to receive a stem cell transplant.

This clonotype came up a few times. The chain is built from TRBV28 and TRBJ2-3; 7 bases are shared with TRBD2. Unmatched junction bases numbered 14, after V lost 4 bases and J lost 1 base. The CDR3 is made up of 18 amino acids. Germline CDR1 is MDHEN and CDR2 is SYDVKM. CDR3 coding DNA: TGTGCCAGCAGTTACCCCTCAGGACTAGTGGCGGGCACAGATACGCAGTATTTT. Translation gives CASSYPSGLVAGTDTQYF.

On this clonotype: A much larger clone differs by one base, so this may be a read error. The chain has TRBV20-1 and TRBJ1-1; D uncertain. The CDR3 runs 16 residues. Germline loops: CDR1 DFQATT, CDR2 SNEGSKA (reference sequence). The CDR3 protein is CCARDQETLMNTEAFF. In DNA, the CDR3 is TGCTGTGCTAGAGATCAGGAGACATTAATGAACACTGAAGCTTTCTTT.

This clonotype appeared many times. The V call is TRBV5-1, the J call TRBJ1-1; D not certain. V gave up 5 bases and J gave up 4 bases, with 9 bases separating them. Germline V lookup: CDR1 SGHRS, CDR2 YFSETQ. The CDR3 spans 12 residues. The CDR3 DNA reads TGCGCCAGCAGGTCAACGGCCACTGAAGCTTTCTTT. Translation gives CASRSTATEAFF. The variable domain in full, with the rest retrieved from reference TRBV5-1 and TRBJ1-1, is KAGVTQTPRYLIKTRGQQVTLSCSPISGHRSVSWYQQTPGQGLQFLFEYFSETQRNKGNFPGRFSGRQFSNSRSEMNVSTLELGDSALYLCASRSTATEAFFGQGTRLTVV.

The CDR3 nucleotides read TGTGCCAGCAGCCCAGCGGGGGGTATGAACACTGAAGCTTTCTTT. Translation: CASSPAGGMNTEAFF. This chain uses TRBV5-5 with TRBJ1-1, with TRBD1 as a possible D gene (5 bases). Trimming stripped 4 bases from V and 0 bases from J, with 13 bases between. The CDR3 covers 15 residues. Per the germline V gene, CDR1 is SGHKS and CDR2 is YYEKEE (reference sequence).

The CDR3 DNA reads as TGTGCCAGCAGTTACGGACTACCCCAGATTCGCACAGATACGCAGTATTTT. Protein product: CASSYGLPQIRTDTQYF. This chain uses TRBV2 with TRBJ2-3, with a weak D call TRBD2 (6 bases). This CDR3 has 17 residues. The germline V and J ends were trimmed by 5 bases and 1 base, with 19 bases remaining between them. Germline lookup yields CDR1 SNHLY and CDR2 FYNNEI.

The chain carries TRBV13 and TRBJ2-1, with a weak D call TRBD2 (6 bases). The CDR3 has 14 amino acids. Trimming stripped 3 bases from V and 9 bases from J, with 15 bases between. From germline, CDR1 is PRHDT and CDR2 FYEKMQ (reference sequence). Here the CDR3 DNA reads TGTGCCAGCAGCTTTCCGGAGACGGGGGTTGAGCAGTTCTTC. It specifies CASSFPETGVEQFF.

The chain recombines TRBV20-1 with TRBJ2-2; D unclear. V was cut by 1 base and J by 3 bases, with 6 bases left in between. The CDR3 is 13 amino acids. Germline V CDR1 and CDR2: DFQATT, SNEGSKA (reference sequence). CDR3 sequence reads: CSARVEYTGELFF. Here the CDR3 DNA reads TGCAGTGCTAGAGTCGAGTACACCGGGGAGCTGTTTTTT.

This clonotype was seen a handful of times. This rearrangement joins TRBV19 to TRBJ2-3; D possibly uses TRBD1 or TRBD2 (5 bases each). The germline gives CDR1 LNHDA, CDR2 SQIVND (reference sequence). CDR3 length: 16 amino acids. The V end was cut by 11 bases, the J end by 0 bases, with 21 bases between. CDR3 protein: CALISSRDASTDTQYF. The CDR3 DNA is TGTGCCTTAATAAGTTCCCGGGACGCGAGCACAGATACGCAGTATTTT.

V usage is TRBV5-4 and J usage is TRBJ2-1; D uncertain. Trimming removed 1 base at V and 9 bases at J, with 11 bases between. The CDR3 is made up of 13 amino acids. The germline gives CDR1 SGHNT, CDR2 YYREEE (reference sequence). This chain's CDR3 is CASSLPTTREQFF. CDR3 DNA sequence: TGTGCCAGCAGCTTGCCCACGACCCGTGAGCAGTTCTTC.

This clonotype occurred a few times. The rearrangement links TRBV5-1 to TRBJ2-3; 7 nucleotides align to TRBD1. After removal of 3 bases from V and 2 bases from J, the junction contained 15 bases not matched to a gene. Germline V lookup: CDR1 SGHRS, CDR2 YFSETQ. This CDR3 has 18 amino acids. CDR3 residues: CASSYGTVLLGFTDTQYF. The CDR3 nucleotides read TGCGCCAGCAGCTACGGGACAGTGCTCCTCGGATTCACAGATACGCAGTATTTT.